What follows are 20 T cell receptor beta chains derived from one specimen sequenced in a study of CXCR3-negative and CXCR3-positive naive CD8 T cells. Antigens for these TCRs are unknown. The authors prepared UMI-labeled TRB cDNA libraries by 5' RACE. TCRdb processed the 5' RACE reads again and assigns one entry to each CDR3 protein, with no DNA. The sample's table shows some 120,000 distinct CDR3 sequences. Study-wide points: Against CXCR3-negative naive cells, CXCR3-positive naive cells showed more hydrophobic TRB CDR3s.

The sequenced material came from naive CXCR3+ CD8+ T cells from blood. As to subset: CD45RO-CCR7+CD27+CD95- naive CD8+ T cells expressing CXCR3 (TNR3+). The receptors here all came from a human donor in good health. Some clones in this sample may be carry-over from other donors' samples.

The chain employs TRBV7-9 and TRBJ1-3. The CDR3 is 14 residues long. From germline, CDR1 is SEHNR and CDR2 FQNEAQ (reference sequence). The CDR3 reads CASSHENSGNTIYF.

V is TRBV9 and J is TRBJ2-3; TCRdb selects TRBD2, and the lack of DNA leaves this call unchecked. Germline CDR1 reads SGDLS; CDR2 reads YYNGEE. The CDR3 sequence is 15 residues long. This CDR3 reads CASSVAAGGTDTQYF.

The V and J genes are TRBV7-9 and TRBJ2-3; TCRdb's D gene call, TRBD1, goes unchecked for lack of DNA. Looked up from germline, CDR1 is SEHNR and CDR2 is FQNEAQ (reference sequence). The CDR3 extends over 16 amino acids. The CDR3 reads CASSSKWTARTDTQYF.

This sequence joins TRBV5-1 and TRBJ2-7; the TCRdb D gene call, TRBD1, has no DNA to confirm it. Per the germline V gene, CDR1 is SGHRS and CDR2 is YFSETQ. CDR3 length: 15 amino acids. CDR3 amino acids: CASSLTTGLDYEQYF.

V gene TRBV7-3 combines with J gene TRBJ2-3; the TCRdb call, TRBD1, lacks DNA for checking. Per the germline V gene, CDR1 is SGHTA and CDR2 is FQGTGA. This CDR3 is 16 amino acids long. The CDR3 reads CASSLGDRGLWDTQYF.

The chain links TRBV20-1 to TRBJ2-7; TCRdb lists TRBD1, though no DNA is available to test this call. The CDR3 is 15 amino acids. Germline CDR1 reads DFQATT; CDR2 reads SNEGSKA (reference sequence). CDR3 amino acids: CSAVEGTGVSYEQYF.

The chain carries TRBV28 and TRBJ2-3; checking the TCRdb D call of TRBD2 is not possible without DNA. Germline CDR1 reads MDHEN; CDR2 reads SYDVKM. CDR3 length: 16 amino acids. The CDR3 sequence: CASSAVGGVVADTQYF.

CDR3 loop: CASSGDTGEQYF. The gene calls are TRBV9 and TRBJ2-7; TCRdb lists TRBD2, though no DNA is available to test this call. The CDR3 consists of 12 residues. The germline gives CDR1 SGDLS, CDR2 YYNGEE.

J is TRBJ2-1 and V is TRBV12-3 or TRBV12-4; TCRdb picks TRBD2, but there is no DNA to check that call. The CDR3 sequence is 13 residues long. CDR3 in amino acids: CASTLLSYNEQFF.

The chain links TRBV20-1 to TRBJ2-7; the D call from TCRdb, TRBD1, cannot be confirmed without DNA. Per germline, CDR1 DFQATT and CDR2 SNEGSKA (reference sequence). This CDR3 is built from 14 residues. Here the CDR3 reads CSASRPGTSYEQYF.

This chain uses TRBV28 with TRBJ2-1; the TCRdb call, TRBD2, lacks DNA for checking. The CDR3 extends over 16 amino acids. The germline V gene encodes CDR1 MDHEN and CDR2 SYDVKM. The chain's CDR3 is CASSLVVNGGGDEQFF. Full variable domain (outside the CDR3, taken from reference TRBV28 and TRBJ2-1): DVKVTQSSRYLVKRTGEKVFLECVQDMDHENMFWYRQDPGLGLRLIYFSYDVKMKEKGDIPEGYSVSREKKERFSLILESASTNQTSMYLCASSLVVNGGGDEQFFGPGTRLTVL.

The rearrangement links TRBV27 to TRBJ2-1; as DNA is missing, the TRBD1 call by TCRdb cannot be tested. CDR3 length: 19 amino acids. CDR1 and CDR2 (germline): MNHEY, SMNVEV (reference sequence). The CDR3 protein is CASSLSMVSIGHIYNEQFF.

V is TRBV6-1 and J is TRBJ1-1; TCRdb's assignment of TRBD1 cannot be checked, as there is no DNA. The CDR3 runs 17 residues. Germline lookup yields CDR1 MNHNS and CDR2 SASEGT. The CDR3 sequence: CASSEQDISQPNTEAFF.

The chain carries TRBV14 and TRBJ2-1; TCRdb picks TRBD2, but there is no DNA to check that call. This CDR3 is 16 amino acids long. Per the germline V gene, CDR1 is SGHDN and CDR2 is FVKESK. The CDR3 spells CASSQPLAGGYNEQFF.

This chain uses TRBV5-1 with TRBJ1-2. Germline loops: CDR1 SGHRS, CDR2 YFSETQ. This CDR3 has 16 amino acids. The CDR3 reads CASTLSGGSTNYGYTF.

CDR3 loop: CATSQAPGQTYEQYF. The chain combines TRBV15 with TRBJ2-7; TCRdb names TRBD1, which stays unverified in the absence of DNA. The CDR3 consists of 15 residues. The germline CDR1 and CDR2 sequences are LNHNV and YYDKDF (reference sequence).

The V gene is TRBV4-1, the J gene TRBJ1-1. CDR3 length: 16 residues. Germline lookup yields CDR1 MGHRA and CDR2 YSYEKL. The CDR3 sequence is CASSQVPRLKGTEAFF.

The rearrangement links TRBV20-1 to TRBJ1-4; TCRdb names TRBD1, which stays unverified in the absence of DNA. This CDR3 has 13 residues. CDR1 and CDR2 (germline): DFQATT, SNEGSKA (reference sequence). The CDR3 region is CSARDRENEKLFF.

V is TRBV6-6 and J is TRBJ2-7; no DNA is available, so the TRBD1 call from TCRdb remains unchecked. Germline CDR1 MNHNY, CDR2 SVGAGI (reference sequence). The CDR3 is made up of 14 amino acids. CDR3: CASSYGQGIYEQYF.

The CDR3 spells CASSQDRGDEAFF. This chain connects TRBV4-2 to TRBJ1-1; TCRdb designates TRBD1, a call that cannot be tested without DNA. This CDR3 is built from 13 residues. CDR1 LGHNA and CDR2 YNFKEQ come from the germline V gene.